This TCR beta chain was retrieved from a study of blood T cell repertoires in COVID-19. Study details: The United States, Italy and Spain supplied acute and convalescent COVID-19 samples.

CDR3 size: 18 residues. Germline V gives CDR1 SGHVS, CDR2 FQNEAQ. V was clipped by 5 bases and J by 5 bases; unmatched bases: 17. How the authors handled the data: Reference gene primer amplification yielded estimated nucleated cell counts. Generated by immunoSEQ multiplex PCR, the TCRdb table keeps only in-frame clones and is missing some. That table furnishes V, J and clone size, whereas the DNA furnished D and trimming. The table includes some 200,000 clones, about 86% detected once. The gene calls are TRBV7-8 and TRBJ2-5; TRBD2 matches 10 bases. The clonotype was recovered from a woman in her 50s with acute COVID-19. The specimen was PBMCs or T cells enriched from blood (not recorded which). The CDR3 coding sequence is TGTGCCAGCAGCACCGCGGCGGGACTAGCGTCCGGCGAGGAGACCCAGTACTTC. It specifies CASSTAAGLASGEETQYF.